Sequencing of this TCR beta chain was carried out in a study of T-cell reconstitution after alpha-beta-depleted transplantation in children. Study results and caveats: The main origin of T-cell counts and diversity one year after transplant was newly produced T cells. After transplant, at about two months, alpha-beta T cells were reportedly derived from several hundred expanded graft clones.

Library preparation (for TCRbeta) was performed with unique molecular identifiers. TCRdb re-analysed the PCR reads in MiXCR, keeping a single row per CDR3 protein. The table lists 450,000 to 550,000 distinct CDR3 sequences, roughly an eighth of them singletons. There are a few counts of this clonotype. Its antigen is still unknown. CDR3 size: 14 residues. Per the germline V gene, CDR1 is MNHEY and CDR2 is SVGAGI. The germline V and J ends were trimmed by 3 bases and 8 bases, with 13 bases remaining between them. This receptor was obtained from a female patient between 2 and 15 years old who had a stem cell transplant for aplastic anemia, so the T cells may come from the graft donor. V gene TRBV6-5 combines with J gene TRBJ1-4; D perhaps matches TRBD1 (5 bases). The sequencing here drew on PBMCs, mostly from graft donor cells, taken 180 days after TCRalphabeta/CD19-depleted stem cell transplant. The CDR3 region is CASSYDRLGEKLFF. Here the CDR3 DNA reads TGTGCCAGCAGTTATGACAGACTAGGGGAAAAACTGTTTTTT.